The 2 T cell receptor beta chains below all came from one sample that was sequenced in a study of shared clonotypes between healthy human individuals. The table came from immunoSEQ multiplex PCR; TCRdb's copy has only in-frame clones and leaves some out. This sample has fewer than 650,000 clones, with approximately 80% found just once. Sequencing was performed on PBMCs. The receptors derive from a middle-aged woman in good health. Some clones in this sample may be carry-over from other donors' samples.

CDR3 sequence: CAWSVQGDREPYQGNQPQHF. In DNA form, the CDR3 reads TGTGCCTGGAGTGTACAAGGGGACAGGGAGCCTTACCAGGGCAATCAGCCCCAGCATTTT. This chain connects TRBV30 to TRBJ1-5, with TRBD1 identical over 9 bases. V was clipped by 0 bases and J by 2 bases; unmatched bases: 17. Per germline, CDR1 GTSNPN and CDR2 SVGIG (reference sequence). There are 20 residues in the CDR3. Complete variable domain (other parts from reference TRBV30 and TRBJ1-5): SQTIHQWPATLVQPVGSPLSLECTVEGTSNPNLYWYRQAAGRGLQLLFYSVGIGQISSEVPQNLSASRPQDRQFILSSKKLLLSDSGFYLCAWSVQGDREPYQGNQPQHFGDGTRLSIL.

Many counts were recorded for this clone. This chain connects TRBV5-1 to TRBJ2-4; D might be TRBD1 (6 bases). V gave up 1 base and J gave up 4 bases, with 9 bases separating them. Germline V gene sequence: CDR1 SGHRS, CDR2 YFSETQ. The CDR3 length is 14 residues. The CDR3 reads CASSLRDKKNIQYF. CDR3 DNA: TGCGCCAGCAGCTTGCGGGACAAAAAAAACATTCAGTACTTC.